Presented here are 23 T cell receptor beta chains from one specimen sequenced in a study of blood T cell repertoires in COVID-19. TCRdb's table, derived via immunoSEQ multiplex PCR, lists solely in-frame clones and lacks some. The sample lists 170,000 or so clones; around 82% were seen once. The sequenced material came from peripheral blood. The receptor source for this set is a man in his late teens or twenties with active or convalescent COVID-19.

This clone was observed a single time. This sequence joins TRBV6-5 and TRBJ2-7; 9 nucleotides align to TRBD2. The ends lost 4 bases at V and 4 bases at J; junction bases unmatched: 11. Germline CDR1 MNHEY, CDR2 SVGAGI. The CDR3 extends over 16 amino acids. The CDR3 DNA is TGTGCCAGCAGTTCTCTCGGCGGGAGGGCCGGGTACGAGCAGTACTTC. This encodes CASSSLGGRAGYEQYF.

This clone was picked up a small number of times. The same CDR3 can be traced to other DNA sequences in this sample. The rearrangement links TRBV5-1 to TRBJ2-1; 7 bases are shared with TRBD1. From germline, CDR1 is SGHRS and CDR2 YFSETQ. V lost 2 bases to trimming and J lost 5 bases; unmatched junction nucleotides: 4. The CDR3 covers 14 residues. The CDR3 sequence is CASSLGQVDNEQFF. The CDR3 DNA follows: TGCGCCAGCAGCTTAGGACAGGTTGACAATGAGCAGTTCTTC.

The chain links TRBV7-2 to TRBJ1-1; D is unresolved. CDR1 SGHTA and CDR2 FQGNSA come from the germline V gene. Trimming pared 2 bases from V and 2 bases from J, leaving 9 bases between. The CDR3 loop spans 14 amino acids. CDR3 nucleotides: TGTGCCAGCAGCTTAATTCGAGTAAACACTGAAGCTTTCTTT. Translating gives CASSLIRVNTEAFF.

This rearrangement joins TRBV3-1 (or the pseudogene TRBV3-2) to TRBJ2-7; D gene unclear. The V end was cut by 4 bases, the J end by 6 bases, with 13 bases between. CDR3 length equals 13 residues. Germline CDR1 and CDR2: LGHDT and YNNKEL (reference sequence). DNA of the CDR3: TGTGCCAGCAGCCTGCTAATTAGTGTCGAGCAGTACTTC. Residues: CASSLLISVEQYF.

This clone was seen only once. The CDR3 region has the DNA TGTGCCAGTAGTCTCCGACAAGAGCAGTTCTTC. Protein sequence: CASSLRQEQFF. The chain uses TRBV19 and TRBJ2-1; D is uncertain. The germline CDR1 and CDR2 sequences are LNHDA and SQIVND (reference sequence). The CDR3 spans 11 residues. V was clipped by 5 bases and J by 10 bases, with 9 bases between them.

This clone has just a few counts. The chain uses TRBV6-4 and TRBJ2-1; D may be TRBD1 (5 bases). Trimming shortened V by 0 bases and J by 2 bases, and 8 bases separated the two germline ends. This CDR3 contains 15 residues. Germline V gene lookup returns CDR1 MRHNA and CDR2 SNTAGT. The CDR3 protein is CASSDSQGAYNEQFF. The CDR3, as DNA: TGTGCCAGCAGTGACTCGCAGGGCGCCTACAATGAGCAGTTCTTC.

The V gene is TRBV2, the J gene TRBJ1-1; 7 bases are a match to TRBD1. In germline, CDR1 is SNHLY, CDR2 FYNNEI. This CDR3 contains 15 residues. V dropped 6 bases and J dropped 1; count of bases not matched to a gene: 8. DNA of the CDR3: TGTGCCAGCAGGTTGGACAGGACCAGGAACACTGAAGCTTTCTTT. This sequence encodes CASRLDRTRNTEAFF.

CDR3 sequence: CAISGGGETQYF. CDR3 bases: TGTGCCATCTCAGGGGGAGGTGAGACCCAGTACTTC. The V gene is TRBV2, the J gene TRBJ2-5, with D possibly TRBD1 on 7 matching bases. V lost 10 bases, J lost 5 bases, and 14 bases lay in between. The CDR3 contains 12 residues. Germline V gene lookup returns CDR1 SNHLY and CDR2 FYNNEI.

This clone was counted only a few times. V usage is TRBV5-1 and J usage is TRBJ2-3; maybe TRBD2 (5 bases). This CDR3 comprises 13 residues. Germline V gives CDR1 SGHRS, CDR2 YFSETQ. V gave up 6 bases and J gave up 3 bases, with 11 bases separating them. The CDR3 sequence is CASNDPGTDTQYF. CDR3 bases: TGCGCCAGCAACGACCCGGGGACAGATACGCAGTATTTT. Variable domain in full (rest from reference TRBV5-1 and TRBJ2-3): KAGVTQTPRYLIKTRGQQVTLSCSPISGHRSVSWYQQTPGQGLQFLFEYFSETQRNKGNFPGRFSGRQFSNSRSEMNVSTLELGDSALYLCASNDPGTDTQYFGPGTRLTVL.

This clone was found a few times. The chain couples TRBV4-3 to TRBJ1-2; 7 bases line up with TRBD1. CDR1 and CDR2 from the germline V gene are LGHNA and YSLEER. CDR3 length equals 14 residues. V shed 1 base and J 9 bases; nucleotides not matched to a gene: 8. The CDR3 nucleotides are TGCGCCAGCAGCCAAGGAGACAGGGCCCATCGCTACACCTTC. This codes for CASSQGDRAHRYTF.

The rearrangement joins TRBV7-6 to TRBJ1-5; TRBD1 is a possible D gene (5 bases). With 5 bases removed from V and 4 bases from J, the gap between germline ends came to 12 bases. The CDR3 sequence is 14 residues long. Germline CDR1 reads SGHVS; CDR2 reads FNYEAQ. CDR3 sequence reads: CASSLQGPNQPQHF. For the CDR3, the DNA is TGTGCCAGCAGCCTTCAGGGTCCAAATCAGCCCCAGCATTTT.

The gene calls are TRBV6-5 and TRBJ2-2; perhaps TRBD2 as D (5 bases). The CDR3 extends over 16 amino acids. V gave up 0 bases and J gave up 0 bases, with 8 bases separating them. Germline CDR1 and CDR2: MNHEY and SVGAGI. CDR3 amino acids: CASSYSGDSNTGELFF. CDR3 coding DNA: TGTGCCAGCAGTTACTCGGGAGACTCGAACACCGGGGAGCTGTTTTTT.

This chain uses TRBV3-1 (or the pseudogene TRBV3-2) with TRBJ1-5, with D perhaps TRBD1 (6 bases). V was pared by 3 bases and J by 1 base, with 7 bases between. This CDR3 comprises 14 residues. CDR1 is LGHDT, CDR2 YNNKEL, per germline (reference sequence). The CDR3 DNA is TGTGCCAGCAGCCATAGGGGGAGCAATCAGCCCCAGCATTTT. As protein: CASSHRGSNQPQHF.

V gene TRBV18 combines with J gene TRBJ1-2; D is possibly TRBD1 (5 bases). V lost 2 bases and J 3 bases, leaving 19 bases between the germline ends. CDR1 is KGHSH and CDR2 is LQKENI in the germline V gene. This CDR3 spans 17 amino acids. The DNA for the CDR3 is TGTGCCAGCTCACCAAGTATCCGTGACAGACAAGACTATGGCTACACCTTC. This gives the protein CASSPSIRDRQDYGYTF.

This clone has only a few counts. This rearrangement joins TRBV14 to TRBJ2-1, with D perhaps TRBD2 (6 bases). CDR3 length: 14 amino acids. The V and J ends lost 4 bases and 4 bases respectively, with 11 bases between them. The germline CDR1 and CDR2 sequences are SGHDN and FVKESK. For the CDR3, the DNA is TGTGCCAGCAGCCCGCGGGGCTCATACAATGAGCAGTTCTTC. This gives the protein CASSPRGSYNEQFF.

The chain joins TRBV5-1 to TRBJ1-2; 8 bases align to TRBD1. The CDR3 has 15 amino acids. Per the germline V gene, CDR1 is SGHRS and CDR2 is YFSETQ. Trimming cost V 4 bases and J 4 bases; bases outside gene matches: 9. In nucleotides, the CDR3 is TGCGCCAGCAGCACCCGGCCGGGACAGGTCTATGGCTACACCTTC. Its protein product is CASSTRPGQVYGYTF.

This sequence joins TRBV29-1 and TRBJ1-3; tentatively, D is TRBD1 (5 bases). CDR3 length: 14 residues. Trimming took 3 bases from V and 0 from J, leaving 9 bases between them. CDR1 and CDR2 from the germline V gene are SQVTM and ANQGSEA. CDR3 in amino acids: CSVDLGGSGNTIYF. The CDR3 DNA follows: TGCAGCGTTGACCTCGGGGGCTCTGGAAACACCATATATTTT.

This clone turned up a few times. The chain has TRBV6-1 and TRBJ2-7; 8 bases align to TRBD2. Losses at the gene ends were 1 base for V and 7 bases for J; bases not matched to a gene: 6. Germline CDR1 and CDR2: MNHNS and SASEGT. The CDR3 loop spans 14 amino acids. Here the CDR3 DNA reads TGTGCCAGCAGTGAAGGACACACGGGGGGGGAGCAGTACTTC. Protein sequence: CASSEGHTGGEQYF.

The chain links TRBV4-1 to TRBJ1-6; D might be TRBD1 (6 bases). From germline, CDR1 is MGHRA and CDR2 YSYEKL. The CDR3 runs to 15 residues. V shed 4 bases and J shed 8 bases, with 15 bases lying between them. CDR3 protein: CASSRGRGRDSPLHF. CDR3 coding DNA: TGCGCCAGCAGCCGAGGCAGGGGCCGCGATTCACCCCTCCACTTT.

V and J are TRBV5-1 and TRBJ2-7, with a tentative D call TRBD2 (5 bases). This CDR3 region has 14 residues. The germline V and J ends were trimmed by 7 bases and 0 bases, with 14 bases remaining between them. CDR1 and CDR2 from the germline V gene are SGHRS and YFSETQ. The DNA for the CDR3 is TGCGCCAGCGGCAAACGAGGGATCTCCTACGAGCAGTACTTC. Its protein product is CASGKRGISYEQYF.

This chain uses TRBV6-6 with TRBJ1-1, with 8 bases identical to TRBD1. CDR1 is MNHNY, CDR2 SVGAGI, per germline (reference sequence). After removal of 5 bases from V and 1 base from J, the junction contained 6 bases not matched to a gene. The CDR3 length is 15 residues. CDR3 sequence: CASSTPGTGNTEAFF. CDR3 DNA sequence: TGTGCCAGCAGTACCCCCGGGACAGGGAACACTGAAGCTTTCTTT.

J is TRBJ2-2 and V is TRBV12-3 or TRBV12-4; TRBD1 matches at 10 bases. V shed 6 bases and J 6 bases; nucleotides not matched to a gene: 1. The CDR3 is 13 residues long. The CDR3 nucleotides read TGTGCCAGCAGGGGACAGGGGTCCGGGGAGCTGTTTTTT. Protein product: CASRGQGSGELFF.

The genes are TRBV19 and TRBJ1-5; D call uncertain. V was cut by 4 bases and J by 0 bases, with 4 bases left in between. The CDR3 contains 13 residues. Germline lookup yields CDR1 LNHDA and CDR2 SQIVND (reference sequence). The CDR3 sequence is CASSTVSNQPQHF. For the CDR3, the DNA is TGTGCCAGTAGTACAGTTAGCAATCAGCCCCAGCATTTT.